This T cell receptor (beta chain) comes out of a study of shared clonotypes between healthy human individuals. Study-level results: A limitation of the genetic and exposure-history diversity represented arose from few donors. Of the naive CD4 clonotypes, about 5% were shared across four donors. Clonotypes shared by all four sorted-subset donors had higher generation probabilities than non-shared clonotypes.

Profiling relied on immunoSEQ multiplex PCR, and the TCRdb table lists in-frame clones only, not all of them. The sample consists of roughly 1,500,000 clones, about 98.5% of them appearing once. Germline-derived CDR1 and CDR2 are SGHRS and YFSETQ. V dropped 3 bases and J dropped 6 bases, with 9 bases sitting between them. The CDR3 loop spans 12 amino acids. None of the donors, who were healthy HIV-negative adults, had recently had acute infections or vaccinations. This clone was seen only once. Antigen unknown. The sequence derives from a man aged 30 to 39 in good health. Sequenced input: naive CD4+ T cells sorted from blood. Subset: CD45RA+ positively selected. V gene TRBV5-1 combines with J gene TRBJ1-1, with D unclear. CDR3 DNA: TGCGCCAGCAGCTCGGACGGTCCTGAAGCTTTCTTT. Its protein product is CASSSDGPEAFF.